Below are 16 T cell receptor beta chains sequenced from a single sample in a study of blood T cell repertoires in COVID-19. Some clones are missing from TCRdb's copy, which holds only in-frame ones; the method was immunoSEQ multiplex PCR. The repertoire holds approximately 230,000 clones, with around four fifths as singletons. Sequenced sample: PBMCs or T cells enriched from blood (not recorded which). Receptor source: a man in his forties who had recovered from COVID-19.

This sequence joins TRBV30 and TRBJ2-7; 9 bases are a match to TRBD1. The ends lost 0 bases at V and 2 bases at J; junction bases unmatched: 5. Germline V gene sequence: CDR1 GTSNPN, CDR2 SVGIG (reference sequence). This CDR3 region has 15 residues. The CDR3 reads CAWSVGTGIPYEQYF. DNA for the CDR3: TGTGCCTGGAGTGTAGGGACAGGGATACCCTACGAGCAGTACTTC.

This clone was counted once. J is TRBJ1-5 and V is TRBV18; TRBD1 matches 7 bases. V trimming: 3 bases; J trimming: 5 bases; junction bases outside the gene matches: 1. Germline CDR1 is KGHSH and CDR2 is LQKENI. CDR3 length: 13 amino acids. The CDR3 protein is CASSPQGDQPQHF. The CDR3 DNA reads TGTGCCAGCTCACCGCAGGGGGATCAGCCCCAGCATTTT.

V usage is TRBV10-3 and J usage is TRBJ1-2; D might be TRBD1 (6 bases). V dropped 6 bases and J dropped 4 bases, with 18 bases sitting between them. CDR1 is ENHRY and CDR2 is SYGVKD in the germline V gene. CDR3 length: 15 residues. In DNA, the CDR3 is TGTGCCATCAGCCTCTCGGACAGCCCGCTCTATGGCTACACCTTC. It yields the protein CAISLSDSPLYGYTF.

The table lists this clone with a count of one. The chain employs TRBV4-2 and TRBJ2-1; no firm D call. The ends were cut back, 0 bases at V and 7 bases at J, with 7 bases in the middle. CDR1 LGHNA and CDR2 YNFKEQ come from the germline V gene. The length of the CDR3 is 13 residues. CDR3 sequence reads: CASSQEMRNEQFF. In DNA form, the CDR3 reads TGTGCCAGCAGCCAAGAAATGAGGAATGAGCAGTTCTTC.

V gene TRBV3-1 (or the pseudogene TRBV3-2) combines with J gene TRBJ2-1; D not certain. CDR3 length: 13 residues. Germline V gene sequence: CDR1 LGHDT, CDR2 YNNKEL (reference sequence). The V end was cut by 1 base, the J end by 6 bases, with 7 bases between. CDR3 in amino acids: CASSQVLGNEQFF. The CDR3 nucleotides are TGTGCCAGCAGCCAAGTTCTAGGCAATGAGCAGTTCTTC.

The CDR3 loop is CASSQAQGANTEAFF. DNA for the CDR3: TGTGCCAGCAGCCAAGCTCAGGGGGCGAACACTGAAGCTTTCTTT. The gene calls are TRBV3-1 (or the pseudogene TRBV3-2) and TRBJ1-1, with 8 bases aligning to TRBD1. The CDR3 has 15 amino acids. CDR1 and CDR2 (germline): LGHDT, YNNKEL (reference sequence). With 1 base clipped from V and 1 base from J, the junction kept 2 bases outside the gene matches.

This clone appeared a single time. The gene calls are TRBV14 and TRBJ1-2; D gene unclear. The CDR3 runs 13 residues. Germline CDR1 is SGHDN and CDR2 is FVKESK. Trimming took off 1 base at V and 4 bases at J, with 7 bases between the two ends. For the CDR3, the DNA is TGTGCCAGCAGCCAAGGGAGGACCTATGGCTACACCTTC. The encoded protein is CASSQGRTYGYTF.

The CDR3 region is CASTGTGGLNFFETQYF. In DNA, the CDR3 is TGTGCCAGCACCGGGACAGGGGGCTTAAATTTTTTCGAGACCCAGTACTTC. The chain is built from TRBV28 and TRBJ2-5; 12 nucleotides agree with TRBD1. This CDR3 has 17 amino acids. Trimming cost V 7 bases and J 5 bases; bases outside gene matches: 14. Germline values: CDR1 MDHEN, CDR2 SYDVKM. Full variable domain (rest looked up from reference TRBV28 and TRBJ2-5): DVKVTQSSRYLVKRTGEKVFLECVQDMDHENMFWYRQDPGLGLRLIYFSYDVKMKEKGDIPEGYSVSREKKERFSLILESASTNQTSMYLCASTGTGGLNFFETQYFGPGTRLLVL.

The V call is TRBV7-9, the J call TRBJ2-7; 7 bases are shared with TRBD2. The CDR3 runs to 15 residues. Germline V lookup: CDR1 SEHNR, CDR2 FQNEAQ (reference sequence). With 1 base clipped from V and 4 bases from J, the junction kept 7 bases outside the gene matches. Here the CDR3 DNA reads TGTGCCAGCAGCTTAGACCTGGGGGGGAAGTACGAGCAGTACTTC. It yields the protein CASSLDLGGKYEQYF.

The J gene is TRBJ1-4, the V gene TRBV7-3; TRBD1 agrees at 8 bases. This CDR3 region has 13 residues. CDR1 and CDR2 from the germline V gene are SGHTA and FQGTGA. The V segment lost 5 bases and the J segment 7 bases; nucleotides outside the gene matches: 3. The CDR3, as DNA: TGTGCCAGCAGCCCAGGACAGGGTGAAAAACTGTTTTTT. This encodes CASSPGQGEKLFF. Full variable domain (rest looked up from reference TRBV7-3 and TRBJ1-4): GAGVSQTPSNKVTEKGKYVELRCDPISGHTALYWYRQSLGQGPEFLIYFQGTGAADDSGLPNDRFFAVRPEGSVSTLKIQRTERGDSAVYLCASSPGQGEKLFFGSGTQLSVL.

This clone was counted once. CDR3 in DNA: TGCGCCAGCAGCCAGGGATACAGCGGGAGAACGGAGACCCAGTACTTC. Translation gives CASSQGYSGRTETQYF. The chain carries TRBV4-1 and TRBJ2-5, with 8 bases lining up with TRBD2. The CDR3 consists of 16 residues. Germline V CDR1 and CDR2: MGHRA, YSYEKL. J lost 5 bases, V lost 3 bases, and 11 bases had no gene match.

The gene calls are TRBV30 and TRBJ2-1; D is possibly TRBD2 (6 bases). CDR1 is GTSNPN and CDR2 is SVGIG in the germline V gene (reference sequence). The CDR3 is made up of 13 amino acids. Deletions cut 5 bases from V and 2 bases from J, with 10 bases between. The CDR3 here is CAWEAGAYNEQFF. The CDR3 bases are TGTGCCTGGGAAGCGGGTGCCTACAATGAGCAGTTCTTC.

The chain couples TRBV2 to TRBJ2-1; 7 bases fit TRBD2. The CDR3 covers 16 residues. Germline CDR1 is SNHLY and CDR2 is FYNNEI. The V segment lost 9 bases and the J segment 0 bases; nucleotides outside the gene matches: 11. The CDR3 region is CASPAPPGGSYNEQFF. In DNA, the CDR3 is TGTGCCAGTCCAGCCCCACCGGGGGGCTCCTACAATGAGCAGTTCTTC.

This clone showed up just once. The rearrangement links TRBV9 to TRBJ2-3, with 9 nucleotides matching TRBD2. The CDR3 has 16 amino acids. The V segment lost 5 bases and the J segment 4 bases; nucleotides outside the gene matches: 11. Looked up from germline, CDR1 is SGDLS and CDR2 is YYNGEE. The CDR3 protein is CASSKGTSFQSDTQYF. The CDR3 region has the DNA TGTGCCAGCAGTAAAGGGACTAGCTTTCAGTCAGATACGCAGTATTTT.

The chain combines TRBV4-1 with TRBJ1-5; 8 bases fit TRBD1. Germline CDR1 and CDR2: MGHRA and YSYEKL. CDR3 length: 16 amino acids. The trim removed 2 bases at V and 9 bases at J, leaving 12 bases unmatched. The CDR3 sequence: CASSQNTGGPLGPQHF. In DNA, the CDR3 is TGCGCCAGCAGCCAAAATACAGGGGGGCCTCTAGGGCCCCAGCATTTT.

The chain combines TRBV5-1 with TRBJ2-3; 8 bases are shared with TRBD1. Unmatched junction bases numbered 5, after V lost 4 bases and J lost 4 bases. CDR3 size: 14 residues. Germline CDR1 SGHRS, CDR2 YFSETQ. CDR3 residues: CASSEMTGADTQYF. In DNA, the CDR3 is TGCGCCAGCAGCGAAATGACAGGGGCAGATACGCAGTATTTT.